The 29 T cell receptor beta chains presented below share a single source sample, sequenced in a study of spatial heterogeneity in lung cancer (dated 2019 in TCRdb). What this sample's time point label stands for: sample taken at primary tumor resection. Whole RNA extracted from tumor and nontumor lung tissue, or from cryopreserved PBMC samples, was used for TCR sequencing without cell sorting. The library was built by means of 5' RACE. Sequencing instrument: NextSeq 500. In-frame beta chains were kept once TCRdb had trimmed the public reads at Q25 with fastp and called clones with MiXCR. Each CDR3 protein appears once, grouped with its most common genes and DNA. This sample is represented by 13,000 or so distinct CDR3 sequences; 3% to 4% of them were singletons. The biggest ten clones account for around 45% of the sample. Sequences were derived from PBMCs, sampled at surgery. All receptors come from a male donor with early-stage non-small cell lung cancer.

This clonotype was recorded many times. Being off target in a library aimed at alpha chains, this beta chain has a size of little meaning. The chain carries TRBV20-1 and TRBJ2-7; TRBD1 matches 10 bases. The CDR3 totals 14 residues. The junction had 9 bases not matched to a gene; V was cut back by 3 bases and J by 7 bases. Germline CDR1 DFQATT, CDR2 SNEGSKA (reference sequence). Here the CDR3 reads CSASWGQGTGEQYF. CDR3 nucleotide sequence: TGCAGTGCTAGTTGGGGACAGGGGACGGGAGAGCAGTACTTC.

This clonotype has at least ten counts. The library was designed around alpha chains, so this beta chain is a stray read whose abundance carries little weight. The chain is built from TRBV2 and TRBJ2-2, with 7 bases lining up with TRBD2. CDR1 is SNHLY, CDR2 FYNNEI, per germline. V was pared by 7 bases and J by 0 bases, with 5 bases of the junction left unmatched. CDR3 length: 15 amino acids. The CDR3 region is CASTSSGANTGELFF. CDR3 DNA: TGTGCCAGCACGTCTAGCGGAGCGAACACCGGGGAGCTGTTTTTT. The full variable domain, its missing parts supplied by reference TRBV2 and TRBJ2-2, is EPEVTQTPSHQVTQMGQEVILRCVPISNHLYFYWYRQILGQKVEFLVSFYNNEISEKSEIFDDQFSVERPDGSNFTLKIRSTKLEDSAMYFCASTSSGANTGELFFGEGSRLTVL.

In this sample, this clonotype turned up many times. This beta chain is an off-target read within a library intended for alpha chains, so its frequency means little. The chain is built from TRBV9 and TRBJ1-1; 10 bases match TRBD1. The V segment lost 4 bases and the J segment 5 bases; nucleotides outside the gene matches: 5. Looked up from germline, CDR1 is SGDLS and CDR2 is YYNGEE. The CDR3 is 14 residues long. CDR3: CASSPGQGETEAFF. The CDR3 region has the DNA TGTGCCAGCAGCCCCGGACAGGGGGAGACTGAAGCTTTCTTT.

This clonotype was seen many times. Since it is a stray read in a library aimed at alpha chains, this beta chain has a size that is not meaningful. This sequence joins TRBV11-3 and TRBJ2-2, with unresolved D. The germline gives CDR1 SGHNT, CDR2 YENEEA. The CDR3 extends over 12 amino acids. V lost 3 bases and J 4 bases, leaving 3 bases between the germline ends. The CDR3 loop is CASSLFTGELFF. The CDR3 DNA sequence: TGTGCCAGCAGCTTGTTCACCGGGGAGCTGTTTTTT. The full variable domain, rest sourced from reference TRBV11-3 and TRBJ2-2, is EAGVVQSPRYKIIEKKQPVAFWCNPISGHNTLYWYLQNLGQGPELLIRYENEEAVDDSQLPKDRFSAERLKGVDSTLKIQPAELGDSAVYLCASSLFTGELFFGEGSRLTVL.

There are many counts of this clonotype. Since it is a stray read in a library aimed at alpha chains, this beta chain has a size that is not meaningful. The chain uses TRBV2 and TRBJ2-2; D unclear. CDR3 length: 16 residues. The V gene lost 6 bases and the J gene lost 0 bases, with 14 bases spanning the gap. CDR1 and CDR2 from the germline V gene are SNHLY and FYNNEI. The CDR3 DNA reads as TGTGCCAGCAGCCTTCTGGGCGGACCGAACACCGGGGAGCTGTTTTTT. It specifies CASSLLGGPNTGELFF.

This clonotype was recorded many times. As an off-target read in a library built for alpha chains, this beta chain has a frequency of little significance. The V and J genes are TRBV18 and TRBJ2-5; D gene unclear. CDR1 and CDR2 from the germline V gene are KGHSH and LQKENI. This CDR3 contains 15 residues. Trimming stripped 2 bases from V and 0 bases from J, with 10 bases between. Here the CDR3 reads CASSPSALYQETQYF. CDR3 DNA sequence: TGTGCCAGCTCACCATCCGCTTTGTACCAAGAGACCCAGTACTTC.

This clonotype was seen at least ten times. With the library built for alpha chains, this beta chain is off target and its frequency is not meaningful. The chain uses TRBV20-1 and TRBJ2-3; 11 bases match TRBD2. CDR3 length equals 15 residues. Per the germline V gene, CDR1 is DFQATT and CDR2 is SNEGSKA (reference sequence). V lost 4 bases and J lost 2; bases outside the gene matches: 5. The CDR3 bases are TGCAGTGCTACACTAGCGGGAGAATCCACAGATACGCAGTATTTT. This gives the protein CSATLAGESTDTQYF.

At least ten counts were recorded for this clonotype. This beta chain came through as a stray read in a library set up for alpha chains, and its size says little. The J gene is TRBJ1-5, the V gene TRBV6-1, with D possibly being TRBD1 (5 bases). V shed 6 bases and J shed 5 bases, with 20 bases lying between them. This CDR3 is built from 16 residues. CDR1 and CDR2 from the germline V gene are MNHNS and SASEGT. CDR3 sequence (DNA): TGTGCCAGCAGGGGGGAATTTAGGGGAACACATCAGCCCCAGCATTTT. Its protein product is CASRGEFRGTHQPQHF.

In the case of this clonotype: This beta chain is a stray sequence in a library constructed for alpha chains; its clone size is not meaningful. The chain recombines TRBV5-5 with TRBJ1-2; 9 nucleotides line up with TRBD1. V gave up 4 bases and J gave up 2 bases; unmatched junction bases: 6. The CDR3 runs to 15 residues. Looked up from germline, CDR1 is SGHKS and CDR2 is YYEKEE (reference sequence). The CDR3 region has the DNA TGTGCCAGCAGCCTGATACAGGGGGCGAACTATGGCTACACCTTC. Its translation: CASSLIQGANYGYTF. Looking up the rest from reference TRBV5-5 and TRBJ1-2 gives the full variable domain: DAGVTQSPTHLIKTRGQQVTLRCSPISGHKSVSWYQQVLGQGPQFIFQYYEKEERGRGNFPDRFSARQFPNYSSELNVNALLLGDSALYLCASSLIQGANYGYTFGSGTRLTVV.

For this clonotype: The size of this beta chain means little, since it is a stray read in a library made for alpha chains. The chain combines TRBV12-3 or TRBV12-4 with TRBJ2-3; D unclear. V was cut by 5 bases and J by 3 bases, with 3 bases left in between. The length of the CDR3 is 11 residues. The CDR3 reads CASSDTDTQYF. CDR3 nucleotides: TGTGCCAGCAGTGATACAGATACGCAGTATTTT.

The table lists this clonotype with many counts. This beta chain was picked up by a library intended for alpha chains and is off target, so its count carries little meaning. J is TRBJ1-5 and V is TRBV12-3 or TRBV12-4, with TRBD1 identical over 10 bases. J gave up 7 bases and V 6 bases, and 9 bases lay outside the gene matches. CDR3 length equals 15 residues. CDR3 protein: CASSLGTGATQPQHF. The CDR3 nucleotides read TGTGCCAGCAGCCTCGGGACAGGGGCAACGCAGCCCCAGCATTTT.

This clonotype was recorded many times. This beta chain was picked up by a library intended for alpha chains and is off target, so its count carries little meaning. This chain links TRBV3-1 with TRBJ2-7, with D perhaps matching TRBD2 (6 bases). The germline V and J ends were trimmed by 1 base and 3 bases, with 13 bases remaining between them. The CDR3 sequence is 15 residues long. Germline V CDR1 and CDR2: LGHDT, YNNKEL (reference sequence). CDR3 DNA sequence: TGTGCCAGCAGCCAAGTGTCTGGAGGGGACTACGAGCAGTACTTC. Encoded protein: CASSQVSGGDYEQYF.

Ten or more counts support this clonotype. Because this beta chain is a stray read in a library intended to capture alpha chains, its abundance should not be given much weight. The rearrangement links TRBV9 to TRBJ1-2, with 9 bases that match TRBD1. CDR1 SGDLS and CDR2 YYNGEE come from the germline V gene. V shed 4 bases and J 3 bases; nucleotides not matched to a gene: 10. There are 16 residues in the CDR3. CDR3 amino acids: CASSPTNRGPDYGYTF. The CDR3 nucleotides are TGTGCCAGCAGCCCTACCAACAGGGGGCCGGACTATGGCTACACCTTC.

There are many counts of this clonotype. This beta chain came through as a stray read in a library set up for alpha chains, and its size says little. The chain has TRBV5-5 and TRBJ2-7; D tentatively fits TRBD1 or TRBD2 (7 bases each). V shed 2 bases and J shed 0 bases, with 15 bases lying between them. The CDR3 spans 16 residues. Germline V lookup: CDR1 SGHKS, CDR2 YYEKEE (reference sequence). This CDR3 reads CASSFRGGPASYEQYF. In DNA form, the CDR3 reads TGTGCCAGCAGCTTCAGGGGGGGTCCGGCCTCCTACGAGCAGTACTTC. The whole variable domain, filled in from reference TRBV5-5 and TRBJ2-7, reads DAGVTQSPTHLIKTRGQQVTLRCSPISGHKSVSWYQQVLGQGPQFIFQYYEKEERGRGNFPDRFSARQFPNYSSELNVNALLLGDSALYLCASSFRGGPASYEQYFGPGTRLTVT.

This clonotype was counted at least ten times. With the library built for alpha chains, this beta chain is off target and its frequency is not meaningful. The V call is TRBV7-8, the J call TRBJ2-7, with 8 bases matching TRBD1. This CDR3 contains 15 residues. The germline V gene encodes CDR1 SGHVS and CDR2 FQNEAQ. J gave up 2 bases and V 1 base, and 4 bases lay outside the gene matches. In DNA, the CDR3 is TGTGCCAGCAGCTTAGGAAGGACAGGGACCTACGAGCAGTACTTC. Protein product: CASSLGRTGTYEQYF.

This clonotype was detected ten times or more. For a library built for alpha chains, this beta chain is a stray read; little rests on its size. V is TRBV29-1 and J is TRBJ2-7; 12 positions match TRBD2. J lost 4 bases, V lost 4 bases, and 5 bases had no gene match. Germline assignment: CDR1 SQVTM and CDR2 ANQGSEA. This CDR3 region has 14 residues. CDR3 coding DNA: TGCAGCGTTGGGGGCCTAGCGGGAGGGTACGAGCAGTACTTC. Translated: CSVGGLAGGYEQYF.

On this clonotype itself: This beta chain is an off-target read within a library intended for alpha chains, so its frequency means little. The rearrangement joins TRBV20-1 to TRBJ1-1, with unresolved D. Germline CDR1 reads DFQATT; CDR2 reads SNEGSKA (reference sequence). The germline V and J ends were trimmed by 3 bases and 2 bases, with 7 bases remaining between them. CDR3 length: 12 amino acids. Here the CDR3 reads CSASVANTEAFF. The CDR3 DNA reads TGCAGTGCTAGTGTGGCAAACACTGAAGCTTTCTTT.

In this sample, this clonotype turned up many times. This beta chain slipped into a library made for alpha chains as a stray read, so its size is not meaningful. The chain links TRBV24-1 to TRBJ2-2; D is ambiguous. Germline loops: CDR1 KGHDR, CDR2 SFDVKD. This CDR3 comprises 12 residues. V was clipped by 4 bases and J by 7 bases, with 6 bases between them. In DNA form, the CDR3 reads TGTGCCACCAGTGAGTGGGTCGGGGAGCTGTTTTTT. Protein sequence: CATSEWVGELFF.

Ten or more counts support this clonotype. Found in a library prepared for alpha chains, this beta chain is an off-target read, and its abundance has little meaning. The J gene is TRBJ1-5, the V gene TRBV4-1; D gene uncertain. This CDR3 spans 16 amino acids. V was shortened by 1 base and J by 1 base, with 11 bases between the two germline ends. The germline CDR1 and CDR2 sequences are MGHRA and YSYEKL. The CDR3 bases are TGCGCCAGCAGCCAAGGAATGGGTTGGAGCAATCAGCCCCAGCATTTT. Amino acids: CASSQGMGWSNQPQHF.

Only a few counts were recorded for this clonotype. This beta chain was picked up by a library intended for alpha chains and is off target, so its count carries little meaning. The chain is built from TRBV5-5 and TRBJ2-1; perhaps D is TRBD1 or TRBD2 (5 bases each). This CDR3 region has 14 residues. Trimming stripped 0 bases from V and 8 bases from J, with 12 bases between. CDR1 and CDR2 from the germline V gene are SGHKS and YYEKEE (reference sequence). CDR3 loop: CASSLAGTFHEQFF. The DNA for the CDR3 is TGTGCCAGCAGCTTGGCCGGGACCTTCCATGAGCAGTTCTTC.

This clonotype was recorded at least ten times. In a library made to pick up alpha chains, this beta chain is a stray read with a size that means little. The rearrangement uses TRBV7-9 and TRBJ2-4; 7 positions match TRBD1. This CDR3 has 17 amino acids. The V and J ends lost 4 bases and 3 bases, in that order; junction bases with no gene match: 12. The germline V gene has CDR1 SEHNR and CDR2 FQNEAQ (reference sequence). CDR3 protein: CASSSSFRDSLKNIQYF. DNA for the CDR3: TGTGCCAGCAGCTCTAGTTTCCGGGACAGCCTCAAAAACATTCAGTACTTC.

This clonotype was counted many times. This beta chain is off target for a library built for alpha chains, so its abundance means little. DNA for the CDR3: TGTGCCAGCAGTTTGTCACCGGGGAGCCTCAATGAGCAGTTCTTC. Translated, it gives CASSLSPGSLNEQFF. This chain uses TRBV28 with TRBJ2-1; weak D call: TRBD2 (5 bases). Trimming stripped 3 bases from V and 6 bases from J, with 15 bases between. The germline gives CDR1 MDHEN, CDR2 SYDVKM. The CDR3 runs 15 residues.

In its sample, this clonotype was seen a few times. A read error may account for a junction end that differs from germline. The library was designed around alpha chains, so this beta chain is a stray read whose abundance carries little weight. The rearrangement uses TRBV4-3 and TRBJ2-5; 7 bases are a match to TRBD1. The CDR3 sequence is 14 residues long. Germline CDR1 is LGHNA and CDR2 is YSLEER. The CDR3 loop is CVSSQGGSQETQYF. CDR3 nucleotide sequence: TGCGTCAGCAGCCAAGGGGGCAGCCAAGAGACCCAGTACTTC.

The sample holds many counts of this clonotype. This beta chain represents an off-target read in a library built for alpha chains; its size is of limited meaning. This chain uses TRBV27 with TRBJ1-2, with a weak D call TRBD1 (5 bases). CDR1 and CDR2 from the germline V gene are MNHEY and SMNVEV (reference sequence). The V and J ends lost 6 bases and 7 bases respectively, with 21 bases between them. The CDR3 is made up of 15 amino acids. CDR3 nucleotide sequence: TGTGCCAGCAGACCCGTGGACACTCCGGGGAGTGGCTACACCTTC. Protein sequence: CASRPVDTPGSGYTF.

This clonotype was seen many times. The library was built for alpha chains, so this beta chain is an off-target read and its size means little. The chain links TRBV6-1 to TRBJ1-1; D possibly corresponds to TRBD1 (5 bases). The CDR3 consists of 13 residues. Trimming took off 5 bases at V and 3 bases at J, with 10 bases between the two ends. From germline, CDR1 is MNHNS and CDR2 SASEGT. CDR3 coding DNA: TGTGCCAGCAGTCCGGACACCTACACTGAAGCTTTCTTT. It yields the protein CASSPDTYTEAFF.

This clonotype was detected many times. This beta chain is an unintended read in a library built for alpha chains; its size means little. The chain has TRBV28 and TRBJ2-1; no definite D call. Germline CDR1 is MDHEN and CDR2 is SYDVKM. The CDR3 length is 14 residues. Trimming stripped 2 bases from V and 7 bases from J, with 12 bases between. In nucleotides, the CDR3 is TGTGCCAGCAGTTTAGTGTTCAGTGGGAATGAGCAGTTCTTC. Amino acids: CASSLVFSGNEQFF.

This clonotype was detected ten times or more. This beta chain is a stray read from a library made for alpha chains; its abundance is not meaningful. This chain links TRBV10-3 with TRBJ2-4, with D uncertain. V was shortened by 0 bases and J by 9 bases, with 18 bases between the two germline ends. There are 16 residues in the CDR3. CDR1 is ENHRY and CDR2 is SYGVKD in the germline V gene. This CDR3 is CAISESGNIGPSIQYF. The CDR3, as DNA: TGTGCCATCAGTGAGTCGGGCAACATTGGGCCATCCATTCAGTACTTC.

With regard to this clonotype: Relative to the germline gene, one junction end is altered; a read error may explain this. Because the library targeted alpha chains, this beta chain is an off-target read whose size means little. This sequence joins TRBV7-2 and TRBJ2-7, with D unresolved. From germline, CDR1 is SGHTA and CDR2 FQGNSA. CDR3 length: 13 residues. The CDR3 sequence: CASGRGPDYEQHF. For the CDR3, the DNA is TGTGCCAGCGGGCGAGGCCCCGATTACGAGCAGCACTTC.

This clonotype was counted many times. This beta chain slipped into a library made for alpha chains as a stray read, so its size is not meaningful. This chain joins TRBV3-1 and TRBJ2-7, with D maybe TRBD1 (5 bases). The V end lost 2 bases, the J end lost 6 bases, and 8 bases lay between the germline ends. Germline CDR1 LGHDT, CDR2 YNNKEL (reference sequence). This CDR3 spans 12 amino acids. CDR3 residues: CASSQQGGEQYF. The CDR3, as DNA: TGTGCCAGCAGCCAACAGGGCGGCGAGCAGTACTTC.